The clone carrying this TCR beta chain came up many times. What it binds is not known. This specimen belongs to a study of molecular identifiers for immune sequencing clone quantification. Findings and limits, study-wide: Highly expanded clone sizes could be underestimated by identical TCR molecules that share a barcode.

The authors built bulk TCR libraries by previously described methods with listed TCR primers. TCRdb processed the PCR reads anew with MiXCR; each CDR3 protein has one entry. This sample has tens of thousands of distinct CDR3 sequences, with roughly 18% found just once. Source material for naive CD8 libraries was about 19,000 to 1,000,000 sorted cells, with 10%, 30% or 50% RNA. Sorting recovered naive CD8 T cells on a CD8+CD4-CCR7+CD45RA+ profile. The germline V gene encodes CDR1 SQVTM and CDR2 ANQGSEA. V lost 8 bases to trimming and J lost 0 bases, with 21 bases between them. The CDR3 loop spans 16 amino acids.

Sequencing input: naive CD8+ T cells from blood, with Jurkat cell RNA spiked in. The subset was: FACS-sorted CD8+CD4-CCR7+CD45RA+ naive T cells. This rearrangement joins TRBV29-1 to TRBJ2-3; D is perhaps TRBD2 (6 bases). The TCR comes from a human donor in good health. Some libraries in this study had Jurkat cell RNA spiked in. CDR3 bases: TGCAGCAGCCCAGGCCGGGGGAGACCTAGCACAGATACGCAGTATTTT. The encoded protein is CSSPGRGRPSTDTQYF.